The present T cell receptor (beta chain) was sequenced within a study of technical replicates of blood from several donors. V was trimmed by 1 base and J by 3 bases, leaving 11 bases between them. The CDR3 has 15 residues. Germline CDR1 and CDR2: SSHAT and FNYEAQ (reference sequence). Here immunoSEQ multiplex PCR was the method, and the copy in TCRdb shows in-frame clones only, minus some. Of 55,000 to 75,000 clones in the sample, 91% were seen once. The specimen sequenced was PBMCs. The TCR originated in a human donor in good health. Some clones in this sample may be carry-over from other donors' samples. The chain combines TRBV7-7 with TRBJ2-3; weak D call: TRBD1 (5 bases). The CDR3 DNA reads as TGTGCCAGCAGCTTAGGTGGGGCAGAAACAGATACGCAGTATTTT. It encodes CASSLGGAETDTQYF.